One and the same sample provided the 13 T cell receptor beta chains below, sequenced in a study of post-analysis software for immune sequencing data. Study-wide findings and caveats: Four to six TRBV segments (TRBV5-6, TRBV5-1 and TRBV20-1 among them) occurred more frequently in patients than in controls.

Prepared TCR beta cDNA libraries contained unique molecular identifiers. Each CDR3 protein gets one entry after TCRdb re-called the PCR reads with MiXCR. In the table there are 750,000 to 950,000 distinct CDR3 sequences, about 57% of which are singletons. No antigen has been identified for these receptors. Source material: blood. Source of these receptors: a girl aged 10-17 years with multiple sclerosis.

This chain joins TRBV7-8 and TRBJ2-5; TRBD2 is a possible D gene (6 bases). Trimming took off 5 bases at V and 5 bases at J, with 15 bases between the two ends. Looked up from germline, CDR1 is SGHVS and CDR2 is FQNEAQ. The CDR3 has 14 amino acids. The CDR3 here is CASSPGSLYETQYF. The DNA for the CDR3 is TGTGCCAGCAGCCCCGGGAGTCTGTATGAGACCCAGTACTTC.

The chain uses TRBV5-1 and TRBJ2-1; tentatively, D is TRBD1 (5 bases). CDR1 SGHRS and CDR2 YFSETQ come from the germline V gene. Trimming took 0 bases from V and 5 from J, leaving 12 bases between them. The length of the CDR3 is 15 residues. CDR3 DNA sequence: TGCGCCAGCAGCTTGGCCAGCGACAGAAACAATGAGCAGTTCTTC. This gives the protein CASSLASDRNNEQFF. The full variable domain, its missing parts supplied by reference TRBV5-1 and TRBJ2-1, is KAGVTQTPRYLIKTRGQQVTLSCSPISGHRSVSWYQQTPGQGLQFLFEYFSETQRNKGNFPGRFSGRQFSNSRSEMNVSTLELGDSALYLCASSLASDRNNEQFFGPGTRLTVL.

This chain uses TRBV10-3 with TRBJ2-5; tentative D call: TRBD2 (5 bases). Trimming shortened V by 6 bases and J by 5 bases, and 7 bases separated the two germline ends. The CDR3 is 11 amino acids. Germline values: CDR1 ENHRY, CDR2 SYGVKD. CDR3 nucleotide sequence: TGTGCCATCAGAGAGGGTGAGACCCAGTACTTC. It specifies CAIREGETQYF.

This CDR3 is CSAALPGLVLGEQYF. CDR3 nucleotides: TGCAGTGCTGCTCTCCCCGGACTAGTTTTGGGCGAGCAGTACTTC. V usage is TRBV20-1 and J usage is TRBJ2-7, with 7 bases identical to TRBD2. V lost 5 bases to trimming and J lost 6 bases; unmatched junction nucleotides: 16. The CDR3 is 15 amino acids. Per germline, CDR1 DFQATT and CDR2 SNEGSKA (reference sequence).

The chain recombines TRBV20-1 with TRBJ1-4, with 8 bases that match TRBD1. This CDR3 is built from 13 residues. Unmatched junction bases numbered 6, after V lost 5 bases and J lost 7 bases. The germline gives CDR1 DFQATT, CDR2 SNEGSKA (reference sequence). The CDR3 bases are TGCAGTGCTCCCGGACAGGGTGGTGAAAAACTGTTTTTT. Protein sequence: CSAPGQGGEKLFF.

This chain joins TRBV18 and TRBJ2-5, with no clear D. The CDR3 sequence is 14 residues long. The germline CDR1 and CDR2 sequences are KGHSH and LQKENI. Trimming took 0 bases from V and 5 from J, leaving 10 bases between them. The CDR3 DNA follows: TGTGCCAGCTCACCACCGTCTCTCTCGGAGACCCAGTACTTC. Translation gives CASSPPSLSETQYF.

V is TRBV12-3 or TRBV12-4 and J is TRBJ2-7; TRBD2 matches at 14 bases. The J call may be mistaken, given a closer DNA end match to TRBJ2-1. The CDR3 has 15 amino acids. The CDR3 is CASRTGTSGSNEQFF. The CDR3 region has the DNA TGTGCCAGCAGAACGGGGACTAGCGGGAGTAATGAGCAGTTCTTC.

The chain couples TRBV12-3 or TRBV12-4 to TRBJ2-4, with unresolved D. The J call could be wrong; TRBJ2-7 is a better fit for the DNA end. CDR3 length: 14 residues. CDR3 region: CASSRDPSDYEQYF. CDR3 bases: TGTGCCAGCAGTCGTGATCCCTCGGACTACGAGCAGTACTTC.

The chain links TRBV3-1 to TRBJ2-5; the D is unclear. The CDR3 runs to 16 residues. V lost 0 bases, J lost 2 bases, and 13 bases lay in between. Germline V gene sequence: CDR1 LGHDT, CDR2 YNNKEL (reference sequence). The CDR3 protein is CASSQDEAEFQETQYF. In DNA, the CDR3 is TGTGCCAGCAGCCAAGATGAAGCCGAATTTCAAGAGACCCAGTACTTC.

J is TRBJ2-7 and V is TRBV20-1; 7 positions match TRBD1. The CDR3 extends over 16 amino acids. The germline V gene encodes CDR1 DFQATT and CDR2 SNEGSKA (reference sequence). Trimming took 0 bases from V and 2 from J; bases not matched to a gene: 10. CDR3 region: CSARDARQGPTYEQYF. CDR3 nucleotides: TGCAGTGCTAGAGATGCGAGACAGGGTCCGACCTACGAGCAGTACTTC.

The chain links TRBV9 to TRBJ1-4, with D possibly being TRBD1 (5 bases). Germline CDR1 and CDR2: SGDLS and YYNGEE. The CDR3 contains 14 residues. Trimming took off 0 bases at V and 8 bases at J, with 11 bases between the two ends. This chain's CDR3 is CASSVGGDGEKLFF. DNA for the CDR3: TGTGCCAGCAGCGTAGGGGGGGATGGCGAAAAACTGTTTTTT.

The CDR3 nucleotides read TGTGCCAGCAGGACCGGGACCCTGGCCACCTACGAGCAGTACTTC. The encoded protein is CASRTGTLATYEQYF. The chain is built from TRBV2 and TRBJ2-7; perhaps D is TRBD1 or TRBD2 (5 bases each). Trimming shortened V by 6 bases and J by 2 bases, and 17 bases separated the two germline ends. Looked up from germline, CDR1 is SNHLY and CDR2 is FYNNEI. This CDR3 has 15 residues. Full variable domain (missing parts from reference TRBV2 and TRBJ2-7): EPEVTQTPSHQVTQMGQEVILRCVPISNHLYFYWYRQILGQKVEFLVSFYNNEISEKSEIFDDQFSVERPDGSNFTLKIRSTKLEDSAMYFCASRTGTLATYEQYFGPGTRLTVT.

This clonotype was counted only a few times. This chain joins TRBV25-1 and TRBJ2-7; possibly TRBD2 for D (6 bases). In germline, CDR1 is MGHDK, CDR2 SYGVNS. CDR3 length equals 13 residues. V dropped 8 bases and J dropped 3 bases, with 14 bases sitting between them. The DNA for the CDR3 is TGTGCCAGCGGGACTCTAGTCAACTACGAGCAGTACTTC. Translated, it gives CASGTLVNYEQYF.